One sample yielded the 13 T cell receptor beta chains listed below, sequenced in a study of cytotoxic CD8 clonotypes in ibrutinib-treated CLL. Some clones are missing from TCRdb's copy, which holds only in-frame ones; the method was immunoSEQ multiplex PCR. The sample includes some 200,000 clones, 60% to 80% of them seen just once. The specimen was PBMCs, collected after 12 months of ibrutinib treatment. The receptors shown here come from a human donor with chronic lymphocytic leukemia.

The CDR3, as DNA: TGTGCCAGCAGCAATAGAGCAGGGACGAACACCGGGGAGCTGTTTTTT. Its protein product is CASSNRAGTNTGELFF. The gene calls are TRBV5-5 and TRBJ2-2, with D possibly being TRBD1 (5 bases). There are 16 residues in the CDR3. The germline V and J ends were trimmed by 4 bases and 0 bases, with 13 bases remaining between them. The V gene's germline CDR1 is SGHKS and CDR2 YYEKEE (reference sequence). Full variable domain (remainder filled in from reference TRBV5-5 and TRBJ2-2): DAGVTQSPTHLIKTRGQQVTLRCSPISGHKSVSWYQQVLGQGPQFIFQYYEKEERGRGNFPDRFSARQFPNYSSELNVNALLLGDSALYLCASSNRAGTNTGELFFGEGSRLTVL.

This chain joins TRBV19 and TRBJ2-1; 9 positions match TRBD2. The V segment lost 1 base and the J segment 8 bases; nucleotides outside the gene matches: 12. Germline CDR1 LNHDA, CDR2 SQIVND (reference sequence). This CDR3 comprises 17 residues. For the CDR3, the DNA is TGTGCCAGTAGTATAGTGATTAAGGCGGGAGGGCCCGATGAGCAGTTCTTC. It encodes CASSIVIKAGGPDEQFF.

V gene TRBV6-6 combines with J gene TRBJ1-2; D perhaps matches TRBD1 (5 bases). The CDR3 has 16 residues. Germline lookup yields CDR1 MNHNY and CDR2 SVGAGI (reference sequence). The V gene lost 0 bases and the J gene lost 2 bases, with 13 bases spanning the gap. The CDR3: CASSYSVGGGNYGYTF. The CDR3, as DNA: TGTGCCAGCAGTTACTCGGTGGGGGGAGGCAACTATGGCTACACCTTC.

CDR3 coding DNA: TGTGCCAGCAGCTTTCCCCCAGGGGAAGAGACCCAGTACTTC. Translated, it gives CASSFPPGEETQYF. The gene calls are TRBV7-8 and TRBJ2-5, with a weak D call TRBD1 (6 bases). This CDR3 has 14 amino acids. Germline assignment: CDR1 SGHVS and CDR2 FQNEAQ. Trimming removed 3 bases from V and 3 bases from J, with 11 bases in between.

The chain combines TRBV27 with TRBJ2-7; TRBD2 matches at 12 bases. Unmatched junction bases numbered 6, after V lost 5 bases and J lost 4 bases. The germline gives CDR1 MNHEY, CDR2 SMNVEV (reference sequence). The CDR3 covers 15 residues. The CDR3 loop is CASSTLTSGSYEQYF. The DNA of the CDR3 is TGTGCCAGCAGTACTTTGACTAGCGGGAGTTACGAGCAGTACTTC.

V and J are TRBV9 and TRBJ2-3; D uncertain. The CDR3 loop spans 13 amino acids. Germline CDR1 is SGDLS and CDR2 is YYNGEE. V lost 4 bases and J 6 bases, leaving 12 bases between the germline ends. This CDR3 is CASSQRAGDTQYF. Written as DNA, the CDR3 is TGTGCCAGCAGCCAACGGGCTGGGGATACGCAGTATTTT.

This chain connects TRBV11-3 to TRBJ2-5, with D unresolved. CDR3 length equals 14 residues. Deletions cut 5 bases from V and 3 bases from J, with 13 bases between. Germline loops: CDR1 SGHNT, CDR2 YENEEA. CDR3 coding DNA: TGTGCCAGCAGCCAAAAGACACTGAAAGAGACCCAGTACTTC. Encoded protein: CASSQKTLKETQYF.

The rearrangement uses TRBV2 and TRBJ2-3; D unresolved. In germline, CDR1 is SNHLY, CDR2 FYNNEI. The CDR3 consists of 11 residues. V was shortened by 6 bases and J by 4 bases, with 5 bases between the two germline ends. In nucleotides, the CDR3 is TGTGCCAGCAGGCCGGCAGATACGCAGTATTTT. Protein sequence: CASRPADTQYF.

The CDR3 protein is CASSLWQSYEQYF. For the CDR3, the DNA is TGTGCCAGCAGCTTATGGCAGTCCTACGAGCAGTACTTC. The chain uses TRBV5-4 and TRBJ2-7; no clear D. From germline, CDR1 is SGHNT and CDR2 YYREEE (reference sequence). V lost 2 bases, J lost 1 base, and 7 bases lay in between. The CDR3 runs to 13 residues.

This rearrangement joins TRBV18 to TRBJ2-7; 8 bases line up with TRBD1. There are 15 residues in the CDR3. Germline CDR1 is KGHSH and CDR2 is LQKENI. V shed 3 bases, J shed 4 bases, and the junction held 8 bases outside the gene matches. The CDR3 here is CASSPSRQGRYEQYF. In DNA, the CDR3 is TGTGCCAGCTCACCCTCCCGACAGGGGAGGTACGAGCAGTACTTC. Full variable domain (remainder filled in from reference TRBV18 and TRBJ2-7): NAGVMQNPRHLVRRRGQEARLRCSPMKGHSHVYWYRQLPEEGLKFMVYLQKENIIDESGMPKERFSAEFPKEGPSILRIQQVVRGDSAAYFCASSPSRQGRYEQYFGPGTRLTVT.

CDR3 amino acids: CASSQTREVIQYF. CDR3 bases: TGCGCCAGCAGCCAAACCAGGGAGGTAATACAGTATTTT. This chain connects TRBV4-1 to TRBJ2-3; possible D gene TRBD2, 6 bases. This CDR3 spans 13 amino acids. CDR1 and CDR2 from the germline V gene are MGHRA and YSYEKL. V gave up 2 bases and J gave up 12 bases, with 15 bases separating them.

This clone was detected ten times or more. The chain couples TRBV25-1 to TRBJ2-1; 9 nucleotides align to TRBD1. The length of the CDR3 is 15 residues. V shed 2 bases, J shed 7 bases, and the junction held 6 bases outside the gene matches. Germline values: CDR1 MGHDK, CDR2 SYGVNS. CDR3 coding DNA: TGTGCCAGCAGTGAAACAGGGGGCTGGTCGAATGAGCAGTTCTTC. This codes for CASSETGGWSNEQFF.

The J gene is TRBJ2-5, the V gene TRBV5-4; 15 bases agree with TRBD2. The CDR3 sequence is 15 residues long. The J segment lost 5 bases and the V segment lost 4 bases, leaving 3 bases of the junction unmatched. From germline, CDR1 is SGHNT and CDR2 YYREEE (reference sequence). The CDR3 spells CASSLGTSGRETQYF. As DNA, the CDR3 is TGTGCCAGCAGCCTCGGGACTAGCGGGAGGGAGACCCAGTACTTC.